This T cell receptor (beta chain) was sequenced in a study of cytomegalovirus exposure and HLA in healthy donors. On the study more broadly: Inside one of the first data releases sat about 85 million unique TCRs taken from HLA-typed donors. Of all 400 or so donors who were genotyped, 81% belonged to the Caucasian-associated ancestry cluster. Whole-study findings and limits: Fewer N-insertions (relative to the approximately 700-donor mean) were reportedly seen in an Asian-associated ancestry cluster in a later analysis. As immune exposure information, only CMV serostatus was available.

Regarding this clone: What it recognizes is unknown.

This PCR relied on a set of 60 Vbeta primers and 13 Jbeta primers. The data were produced by immunoSEQ multiplex PCR, yet TCRdb's version contains in-frame clones alone and is incomplete. Here the sample spans about 260,000 clones, roughly 70% being singletons. This CDR3 spans 15 amino acids. Losses at the gene ends were 6 bases for V and 4 bases for J; bases not matched to a gene: 6. CDR1 is SNHLY, CDR2 FYNNEI, per germline. The chain has TRBV2 and TRBJ1-5, with 10 bases that match TRBD1. Sequenced input: PBMCs. The source of this sequence is a female donor in good health and CMV-seronegative. CDR3 sequence reads: CASSGDRGLNQPQHF. CDR3 DNA: TGTGCCAGCAGCGGGGACAGGGGATTAAATCAGCCCCAGCATTTT.